This T cell receptor (beta chain) emerged from a study of blood T cell repertoires in COVID-19 (dated by TCRdb to 2020 to 2021). Regarding the study in general: Samples covering the acute and convalescent phases of COVID-19 were provided by collaborators in the United States, Italy and Spain. The prospective study material was composed of cDNA or gDNA derived from T cells, B-cell-depleted T cells, or PBMCs. Deeply sampled blood TCRbeta repertoires from subjects exposed to, actively infected with, or recovered from COVID-19 were included in the dataset. The repertoires were released in a freely available public database meant as a resource for research on the immune response to SARS-CoV-2. Samples were obtained from the ongoing ImmuneRACE study (first 160 participants) and from 1,200 or so subjects provided by 6 global collaborators. Sample metadata almost always included a de-identified subject ID, COVID-19 status, age in years and sex. HLA class I and class II types, where available, came from metadata supplied by the sample provider rather than from assay-based typing.

As regards this clone: The specificity of this receptor is unknown. The sample holds no much larger clone one base away, and base qualities are not on file.

According to the germline V gene (reference sequence), CDR1 reads GTSNPN and CDR2 reads SVGIG. V is trimmed back by 7 bases and J by 9 bases, and the junction contains 14 bases that no gene match accounts for. The CDR3, cysteine through phenylalanine, is 14 amino acids long. Just CDR3 DNA is preserved here, 42 bases in frame from base 1. The immunoSEQ Assay, a bias-controlled multiplex PCR, was used to amplify TCRbeta CDR3 regions from genomic DNA. The original pipeline was this. The number of nucleated cells in each sample was estimated by amplification of reference gene primers within the assay. To quantify the absolute abundance of each unique TCRbeta CDR3 rearrangement, sequence reads were collapsed and filtered. Productive Simpson clonality was computed per sample as the square root of Simpson's diversity index over productive rearrangements. TCRdb holds this immuneACCESS table with in-frame rearrangements only. Some clones are missing; in checked studies, unresolved V genes explain under half, and the rest has no known cause. The V and J calls and clone size were taken over from that table, and D and trimming were inferred from the DNA. The sample table shows about 41,000 clones, and under 85% are seen once. Of the sample, approximately 44% falls within the top ten clones.

The collaborating institutions used their own protocols to collect whole blood in K2EDTA tubes. For TCRbeta analysis, collaborators shipped samples as frozen whole blood, isolated PBMCs, or DNA extracted from either of those sample types. What the research found in general, with its limitations: Clinical and demographic metadata were provided uncurated, with the amount varying by source and participant.

This TCR was sampled from a woman aged 80 or over with acute or convalescent COVID-19. The chain is assembled from TRBV30 and TRBJ2-1, with TRBD2 matching 8 junction bases. The sequencing input was peripheral blood. The nucleotide sequence is given as TGTGCCTTCCCAGGGAACCGGGGGGGCAGTGAGCAGTTCTTC. Translation gives CAFPGNRGGSEQFF.